Listed below are T cell receptor beta chains from one sample, sequenced in a study of vaccination and CD4 T cells after COVID-19. TCRdb re-derived calls from the PCR reads in MiXCR, one entry per CDR3 protein. The repertoire has 15,000 to 20,000 distinct CDR3 sequences, roughly 50% of them found once; the top ten carry around 20%. Their cognate antigens are unknown. The specimen comprised CD4+ T cells from blood, cultured in vitro, sampled before SARS-CoV-2 vaccination. These receptors all come from a human donor who had recovered from COVID-19. CDR3s include the opening cysteine and the closing phenylalanine or tryptophan. D genes are given only for firm matches. Only some rows state a clone size, as once, few, many or a class for expanded clones.

V: TRBV24-1
D: .
size: few
J: TRBJ2-2
CDR3: CATSDYRDTGELFF
DNA: TGTGCCACCAGTGATTACAGGGACACCGGGGAGCTGTTTTTT

V: TRBV4-1
D: .
size: .
J: TRBJ2-5
CDR3: CASSQGRLVEETQYF
DNA: TGCGCCAGCAGCCAAGGTAGATTGGTAGAAGAGACCCAGTACTTC

V: TRBV6-1
D: .
size: .
J: TRBJ1-1
CDR3: CASINGGQNTEAFF
DNA: TGTGCCAGCATTAACGGGGGGCAGAACACTGAAGCTTTCTTT

V: TRBV11-2
D: TRBD1
size: .
J: TRBJ1-1
CDR3: CASSLSDREAFF
DNA: TGTGCCAGCAGCTTGTCGGACAGGGAAGCTTTCTTT

V: TRBV6-1
D: TRBD2
size: .
J: TRBJ2-3
CDR3: CASSSSGGQGKGSTDTQYF
DNA: TGTGCCAGCAGCTCTAGCGGGGGGCAGGGGAAAGGTTCAACAGATACGCAGTATTTT

V: TRBV6-1
D: TRBD1
size: few
J: TRBJ1-2
CDR3: CASSDMQGARSGYTF
DNA: TGTGCCAGCAGTGACATGCAGGGGGCGCGATCTGGCTACACCTTC

V: TRBV12-3/TRBV12-4
D: TRBD1
size: .
J: TRBJ2-7
CDR3: CASSPTGGSYEQYF
DNA: TGTGCCAGCAGCCCGACAGGGGGCTCCTACGAGCAGTACTTC

V: TRBV7-9
D: .
size: .
J: TRBJ2-2
CDR3: CASTGTFRTGELFF
DNA: TGTGCCAGCACCGGGACTTTTCGAACCGGGGAGCTGTTTTTT

V: TRBV27
D: TRBD2
size: .
J: TRBJ2-5
CDR3: CASAQQRDEETQYF
DNA: TGTGCCAGCGCCCAACAGCGGGATGAAGAGACCCAGTACTTC

V: TRBV24-1
D: .
size: .
J: TRBJ1-5
CDR3: CATSDWGGSVQLKPQHF
DNA: TGTGCCACCAGTGATTGGGGGGGCTCGGTTCAATTGAAGCCCCAGCATTTT

V: TRBV7-2
D: .
size: few
J: TRBJ1-1
CDR3: CASRRQPNTEAFF
DNA: TGTGCCAGCAGACGACAACCGAACACTGAAGCTTTCTTT

V: TRBV5-1
D: .
size: .
J: TRBJ1-6
CDR3: CASSLGATYNSPLHF
DNA: TGCGCCAGCAGCTTGGGGGCCACCTATAATTCACCCCTCCACTTT

V: TRBV6-1
D: TRBD2
size: few
J: TRBJ2-5
CDR3: CASSELAASGSETQYF
DNA: TGTGCCAGCAGTGAACTGGCGGCTAGCGGGAGTGAGACCCAGTACTTC

V: TRBV21-1
D: .
size: medium-sized
J: TRBJ2-5
CDR3: CASSKEGTDQETQYF
DNA: TGTGCCAGCAGCAAAGAGGGGACCGACCAAGAGACCCAGTACTTC

V: TRBV11-2
D: TRBD2
size: .
J: TRBJ2-5
CDR3: CASSLTLAGGPEQETQYF
DNA: TGTGCCAGCAGCTTAACACTAGCGGGAGGGCCGGAACAAGAGACCCAGTACTTC